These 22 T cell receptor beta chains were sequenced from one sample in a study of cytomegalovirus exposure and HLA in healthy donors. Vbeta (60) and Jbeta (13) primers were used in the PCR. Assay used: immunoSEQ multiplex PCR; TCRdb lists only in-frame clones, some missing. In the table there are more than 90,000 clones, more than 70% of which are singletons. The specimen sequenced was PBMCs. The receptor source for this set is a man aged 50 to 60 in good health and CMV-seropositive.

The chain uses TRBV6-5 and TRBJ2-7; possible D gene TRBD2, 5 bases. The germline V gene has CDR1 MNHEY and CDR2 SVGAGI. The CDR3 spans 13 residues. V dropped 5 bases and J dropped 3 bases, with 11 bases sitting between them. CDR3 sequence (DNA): TGTGCCAGCAGTGGGCCCGGGGACTACGAGCAGTACTTC. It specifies CASSGPGDYEQYF.

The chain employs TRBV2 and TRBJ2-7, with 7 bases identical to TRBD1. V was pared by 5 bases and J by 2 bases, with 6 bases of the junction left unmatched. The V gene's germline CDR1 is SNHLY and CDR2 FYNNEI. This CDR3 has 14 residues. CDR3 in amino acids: CASSLDRSPYEQYF. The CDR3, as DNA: TGTGCCAGCAGTTTGGACAGGAGCCCCTACGAGCAGTACTTC.

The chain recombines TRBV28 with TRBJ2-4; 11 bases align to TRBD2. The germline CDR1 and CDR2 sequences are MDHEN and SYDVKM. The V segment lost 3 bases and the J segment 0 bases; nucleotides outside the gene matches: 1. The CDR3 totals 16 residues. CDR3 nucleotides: TGTGCCAGCAGTTTCGGACTAGCGGGAGCCAAAAACATTCAGTACTTC. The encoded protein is CASSFGLAGAKNIQYF.

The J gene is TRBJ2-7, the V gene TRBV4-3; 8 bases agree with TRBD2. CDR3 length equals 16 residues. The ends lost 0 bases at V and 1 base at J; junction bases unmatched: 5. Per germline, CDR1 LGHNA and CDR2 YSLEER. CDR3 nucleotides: TGCGCCAGCAGCCAAGATCGGGGGGGCACATCCTACGAGCAGTACTTC. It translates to CASSQDRGGTSYEQYF.

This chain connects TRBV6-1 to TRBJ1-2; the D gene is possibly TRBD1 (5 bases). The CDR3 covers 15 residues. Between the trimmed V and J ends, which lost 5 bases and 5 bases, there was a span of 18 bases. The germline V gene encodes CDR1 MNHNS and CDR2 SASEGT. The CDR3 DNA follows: TGTGCCAGCAGTAAGATCGACAGTCTCGGGTATGGCTACACCTTC. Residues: CASSKIDSLGYGYTF.

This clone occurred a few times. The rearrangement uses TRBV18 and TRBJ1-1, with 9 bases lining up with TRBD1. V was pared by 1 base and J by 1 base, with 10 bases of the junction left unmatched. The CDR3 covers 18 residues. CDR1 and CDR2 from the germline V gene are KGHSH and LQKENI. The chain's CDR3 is CASSPLGTGRLSNTEAFF. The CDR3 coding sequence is TGTGCCAGCTCACCACTCGGGACAGGGAGATTATCGAACACTGAAGCTTTCTTT.

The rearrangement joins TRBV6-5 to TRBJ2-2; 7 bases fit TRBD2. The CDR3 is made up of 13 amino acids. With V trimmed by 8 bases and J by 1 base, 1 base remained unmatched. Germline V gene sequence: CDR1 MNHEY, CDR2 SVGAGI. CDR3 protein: CASGGENTGELFF. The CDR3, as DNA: TGTGCCAGCGGGGGGGAGAACACCGGGGAGCTGTTTTTT.

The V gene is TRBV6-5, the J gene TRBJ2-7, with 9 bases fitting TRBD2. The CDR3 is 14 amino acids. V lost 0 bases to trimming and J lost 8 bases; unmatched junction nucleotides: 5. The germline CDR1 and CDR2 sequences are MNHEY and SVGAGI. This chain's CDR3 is CASSYSSLAGKQYF. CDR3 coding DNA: TGTGCCAGCAGTTACTCGAGCCTAGCGGGAAAGCAGTACTTC.

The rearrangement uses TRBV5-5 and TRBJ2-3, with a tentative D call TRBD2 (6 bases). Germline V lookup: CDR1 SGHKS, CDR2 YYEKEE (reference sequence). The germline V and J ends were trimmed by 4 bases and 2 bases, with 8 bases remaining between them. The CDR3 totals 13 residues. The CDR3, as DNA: TGTGCCAGCAGCGGGACTTTCACAGATACGCAGTATTTT. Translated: CASSGTFTDTQYF.

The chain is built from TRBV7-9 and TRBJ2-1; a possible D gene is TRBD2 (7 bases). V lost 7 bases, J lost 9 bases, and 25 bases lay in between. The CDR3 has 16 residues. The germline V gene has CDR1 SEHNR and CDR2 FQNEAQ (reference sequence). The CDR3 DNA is TGTGCCAGCACTCCCCCTCTCGGGGGGCAATTCGTTGAGCAGTTCTTC. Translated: CASTPPLGGQFVEQFF.

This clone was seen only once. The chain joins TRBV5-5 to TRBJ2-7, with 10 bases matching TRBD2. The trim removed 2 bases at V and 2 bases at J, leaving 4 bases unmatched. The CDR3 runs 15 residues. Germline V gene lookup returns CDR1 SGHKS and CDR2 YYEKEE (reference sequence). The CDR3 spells CASSFQAGGTYEQYF. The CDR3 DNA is TGTGCCAGCAGCTTCCAAGCGGGAGGGACCTACGAGCAGTACTTC. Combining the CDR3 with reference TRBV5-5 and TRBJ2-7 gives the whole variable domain DAGVTQSPTHLIKTRGQQVTLRCSPISGHKSVSWYQQVLGQGPQFIFQYYEKEERGRGNFPDRFSARQFPNYSSELNVNALLLGDSALYLCASSFQAGGTYEQYFGPGTRLTVT.

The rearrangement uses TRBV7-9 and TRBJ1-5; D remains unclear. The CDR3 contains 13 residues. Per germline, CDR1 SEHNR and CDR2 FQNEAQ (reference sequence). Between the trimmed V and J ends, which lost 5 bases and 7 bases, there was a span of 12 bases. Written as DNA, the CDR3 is TGTGCCAGCAGCCCCAGTGAGGGACAGCCCCAGCATTTT. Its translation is CASSPSEGQPQHF.

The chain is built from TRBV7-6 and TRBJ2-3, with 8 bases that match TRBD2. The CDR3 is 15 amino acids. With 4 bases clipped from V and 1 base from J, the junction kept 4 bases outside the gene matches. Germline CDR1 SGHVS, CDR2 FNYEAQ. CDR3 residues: CASSSAAGGTDTQYF. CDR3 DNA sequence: TGTGCCAGCAGCTCTGCAGCGGGGGGCACAGATACGCAGTATTTT.

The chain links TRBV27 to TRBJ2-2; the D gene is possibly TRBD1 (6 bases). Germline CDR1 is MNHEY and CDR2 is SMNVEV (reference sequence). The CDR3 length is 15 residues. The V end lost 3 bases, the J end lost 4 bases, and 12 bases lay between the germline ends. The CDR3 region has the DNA TGTGCCAGCAGTTTCGAGACAGGCACCACCGGGGAGCTGTTTTTT. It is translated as CASSFETGTTGELFF.

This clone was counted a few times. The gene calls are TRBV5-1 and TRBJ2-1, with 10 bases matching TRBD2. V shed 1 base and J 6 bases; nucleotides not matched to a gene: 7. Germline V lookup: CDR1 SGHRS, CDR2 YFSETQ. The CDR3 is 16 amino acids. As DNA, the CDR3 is TGCGCCAGCAGCTTGATCTCTAGCGGGAGTAGCAATGAGCAGTTCTTC. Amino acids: CASSLISSGSSNEQFF.

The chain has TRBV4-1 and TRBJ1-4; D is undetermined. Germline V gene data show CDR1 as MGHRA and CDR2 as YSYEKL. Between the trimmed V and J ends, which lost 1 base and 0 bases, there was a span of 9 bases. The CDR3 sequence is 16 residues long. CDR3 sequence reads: CASSQGELATNEKLFF. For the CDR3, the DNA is TGCGCCAGCAGCCAAGGAGAACTCGCAACTAATGAAAAACTGTTTTTT.

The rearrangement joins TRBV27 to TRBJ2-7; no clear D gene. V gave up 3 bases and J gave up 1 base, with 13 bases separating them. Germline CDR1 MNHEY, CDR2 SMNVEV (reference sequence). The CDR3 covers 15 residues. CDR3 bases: TGTGCCAGCAGTTTCTTTCCCCTAGAGTCCTACGAGCAGTACTTC. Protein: CASSFFPLESYEQYF.

CDR3 in DNA: TGTGCCAGTAGTATGGTAGAAAACCATGAAAAACTGTTTTTT. It codes for CASSMVENHEKLFF. The chain couples TRBV19 to TRBJ1-4; D unclear. V was pared by 3 bases and J by 6 bases, with 11 bases between. Per germline, CDR1 LNHDA and CDR2 SQIVND (reference sequence). This CDR3 region has 14 residues.

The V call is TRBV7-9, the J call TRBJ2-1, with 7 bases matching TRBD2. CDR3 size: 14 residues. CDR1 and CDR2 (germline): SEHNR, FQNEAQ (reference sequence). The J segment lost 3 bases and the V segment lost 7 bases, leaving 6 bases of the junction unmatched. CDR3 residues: CASTGTTHYNEQFF. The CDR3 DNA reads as TGTGCCAGCACCGGGACTACTCACTACAATGAGCAGTTCTTC.

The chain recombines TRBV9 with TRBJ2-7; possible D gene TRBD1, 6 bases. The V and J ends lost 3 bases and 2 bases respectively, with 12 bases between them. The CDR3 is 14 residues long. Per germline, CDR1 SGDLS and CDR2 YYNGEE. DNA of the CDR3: TGTGCCAGCAGCGCCGGACAGCCGACCTACGAGCAGTACTTC. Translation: CASSAGQPTYEQYF.

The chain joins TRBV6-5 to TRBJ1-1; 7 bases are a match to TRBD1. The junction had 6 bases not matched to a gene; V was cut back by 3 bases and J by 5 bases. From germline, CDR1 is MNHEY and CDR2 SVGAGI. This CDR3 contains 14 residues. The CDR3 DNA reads TGTGCCAGCAGTTATGTACAGGGGAGTACTGAAGCTTTCTTT. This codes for CASSYVQGSTEAFF.

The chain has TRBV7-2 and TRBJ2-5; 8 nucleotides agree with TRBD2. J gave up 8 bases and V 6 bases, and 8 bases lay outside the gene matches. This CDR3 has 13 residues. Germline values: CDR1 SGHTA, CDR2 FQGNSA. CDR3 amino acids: CASRGDSGDTQYF. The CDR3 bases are TGTGCCAGCAGAGGTGATAGCGGGGACACCCAGTACTTC.